This TCR beta chain originates from a study of metastatic and nonmetastatic thyroid tumors. Study-level background: Blood and tumor or nodule tissue repertoires from malignant and benign thyroid patients were compared.

TCRdb reprocessed the PCR reads using MiXCR. The sample shows around 14,000 clones, 24% of them seen only once. CDR3 length: 12 amino acids. Germline CDR1 reads KGHDR; CDR2 reads SFDVKD. The ends were cut back, 5 bases at V and 6 bases at J, with 7 bases in the middle. The sample holds many counts of this clone. Its antigen is undetermined. Among the patients, none had received any treatment before thyroid surgery. Study-wide results and caveats: Benign nodules were reported to have significantly lower TCR beta diversity than malignant thyroid tumors, in blood and tumor.

This sequence was found in a female donor with papillary thyroid cancer or a benign thyroid nodule (not recorded which). Some clones in this sample may be carry-over from other donors' samples. V is TRBV24-1 and J is TRBJ2-1, with D hard to call. The material sequenced was tumor tissue. The CDR3 DNA reads as TGTGCCACCAGTGGATCGGTCAATGAGCAGTTCTTC. Protein: CATSGSVNEQFF.